Listed here is a single TCR beta chain. This clone's antigen is unknown. It has no much larger one-base neighbor in the sample; base qualities were not kept. V is pruned by 4 bases and J by 6 bases, leaving 4 bases of the junction without a gene match. Its CDR3 holds 13 amino acids, cysteine through phenylalanine. The only DNA kept is the CDR3, 39 bases in frame from the first base. The germline V gene specifies SGHDT as CDR1 and YYEEEE as CDR2. The data are from a study of response to subunit inactivated influenza vaccine (dated by TCRdb to the late 2010s). Notes on the research overall: To follow how T cells responded to a trivalent subunit inactivated influenza vaccine, the researchers relied on deep quantitative profiling of the T cell receptor repertoire.

Overall results and qualifications from the work: It was suggested by the authors that each seasonal influenza vaccination may recruit only a limited number of new T cells.

Libraries came from RT-PCR. Sequencing used an Illumina HiSeq 2500. The public sequencing data were trimmed at Q25 with fastp and processed into clonotypes with MiXCR by TCRdb, which kept only in-frame beta chains. CDR3 protein duplicates are merged, each entry listing the most common genes and DNA. For this sample there are a few hundred thousand distinct CDR3 sequences; over 9% appear just once. Jointly, the top ten make up more than 9.5% of the sample. The data also belong to a second study, concerning T cells expressing NK-cell markers. From that second study: TCR beta cDNA libraries were prepared using 5'RACE template switching, which introduced a universal primer site and unique molecular identifiers. TCR beta-chain repertoires were profiled in sorted CD3+CD56+NKG2C+, CD3+CD56+NKG2C- and CD3+CD56-NKG2C+ T-cell subsets from fewer than 10 donors. Seven of the eight sequenced donors were HCMV-seropositive and one was HCMV-seronegative. In several experiments an anti-gammadeltaTCR antibody was added to restrict sorting to alphabetaTCR-expressing T cells. For six donors, the dominant CD3+CD56+NKG2C+ clonotypes were among the top 10 CD8+ clonotypes and accounted for about 1.0-7.5% of CD8+ T cells. Those dominant clonotypes were again the most abundant among CD3+CD56-NKG2C+ cells in a handful of donors, at about 25-65%. Whether the expanded NKG2C-expressing T cell clones were specific for HCMV antigens was left unclear. The eight sequenced donors were randomly selected healthy volunteers, three men and five women. To determine HCMV serostatus, a commercial ELISA kit was used to detect HCMV-specific IgG in serum. Peripheral blood mononuclear cells were isolated from blood by Ficoll density gradient centrifugation. For roughly six donors, bulk peripheral blood T-cell repertoires were additionally sequenced from unsorted PBMC. Synthesis of cDNA was primed from the TCR beta constant segment and was followed by two consecutive PCR amplification steps. The libraries were sequenced on Illumina HiSeq 2000/2500, MiSeq or NextSeq, producing 2 x 150 bp reads. MIGEC was used to demultiplex reads and group reads by UMI, and MiTCR was used to assemble and quantify clonotypes. To remove erroneous sequences, TCR cDNA sequences were retained only when supported by two or more reads. The tcR package was used for downstream repertoire analysis, and clonotypes were matched across fractions by CDR3 nucleotide sequence plus V segment. VDJmatch was used to annotate antigen specificity against VDJdb, with one amino acid substitution in CDR3 allowed.

The sequenced sample was PBMCs from blood, obtained on the day of vaccination. The chain is encoded by TRBV5-6 joined to TRBJ2-7, and TRBD2 matches 10 of the central bases. This clonotype originated in a man aged 50 or older who received an inactivated influenza vaccine. Donor details come from another sample of the same person, matched by shared clones. The sequence in DNA is TGTGCCAGCAGCATCGGGACTAGCGTCGAGCAGTACTTC. It translates to CASSIGTSVEQYF. Here the CDR3 is joined to the reference TRBV5-6 and TRBJ2-7 genes, and the full variable domain is: DAGVTQSPTHLIKTRGQQVTLRCSPKSGHDTVSWYQQALGQGPQFIFQYYEEEERQRGNFPDRFSGHQFPNYSSELNVNALLLGDSALYLCASSIGTSVEQYFGPGTRLTVT.